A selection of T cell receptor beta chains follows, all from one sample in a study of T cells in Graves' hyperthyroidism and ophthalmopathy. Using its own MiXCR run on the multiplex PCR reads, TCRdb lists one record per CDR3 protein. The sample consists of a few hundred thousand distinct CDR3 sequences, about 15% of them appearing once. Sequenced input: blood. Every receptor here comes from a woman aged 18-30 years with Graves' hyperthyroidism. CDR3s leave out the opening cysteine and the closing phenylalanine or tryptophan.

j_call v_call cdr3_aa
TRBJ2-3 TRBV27 ASRYRGYSTDTQY
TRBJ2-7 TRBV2 ASSEGTLNSYEQY
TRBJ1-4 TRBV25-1 ASSSGYAPTNEKLF
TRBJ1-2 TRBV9 ASSLDPGRGYT
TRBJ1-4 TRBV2 ASSDADSLATNEKLF
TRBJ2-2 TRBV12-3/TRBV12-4 ASKGPGGTTGELF
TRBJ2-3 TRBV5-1 ASSLGRTVSTDTQY
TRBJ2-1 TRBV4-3 ASSQEGLAGANSYNEQF
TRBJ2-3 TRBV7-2 ASSPRLAGAGDTQY
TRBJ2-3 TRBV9 ASSSRDADTQY
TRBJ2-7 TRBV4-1 ASSQGTVAYEQY
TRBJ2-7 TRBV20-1 SARHLGQVPYEQY
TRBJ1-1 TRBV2 ASTLGVSTEAF